These 21 T cell receptor beta chains share one sample of origin, sequenced in a study of post-analysis software for immune sequencing data. Findings and limits, study-wide: The five TRBV segments detected at higher frequency in patients than in controls included TRBV5-6, TRBV5-1 and TRBV20-1.

Prepared TCR beta cDNA libraries contained unique molecular identifiers. TCRdb recomputed calls from the PCR reads with MiXCR, one row per CDR3 protein. The sample shows 150,000 to 200,000 distinct CDR3 sequences, 25% to 35% of them seen only once. These receptors have no known antigen. The sequencing input was blood. Receptors originate from a girl aged 5 to 17 with multiple sclerosis.

With respect to this clonotype: It may be a read error: a sequence one base away is much more abundant. V gene TRBV29-1 combines with J gene TRBJ2-7; D may match TRBD1 or TRBD2 (7 bases each). With 7 bases removed from V and 3 bases from J, the gap between germline ends came to 16 bases. The V gene's germline CDR1 is SQVTM and CDR2 ANQGSEA. The CDR3 contains 13 residues. The CDR3 region has the DNA TGCAGCGCCACGGGGGGACAGAGCTACGAGCAGTACTTC. Encoded protein: CSATGGQSYEQYF.

This clonotype was picked up a small number of times. CDR3 nucleotide sequence: TGTGCCAGCAGCTTAGTCGCGGAAAGGAACACTGAAGCTTTCTTT. This codes for CASSLVAERNTEAFF. The chain uses TRBV7-6 and TRBJ1-1; D uncertain. In germline, CDR1 is SGHVS, CDR2 FNYEAQ. The CDR3 loop spans 15 amino acids. V was pared by 1 base and J by 1 base, with 10 bases between.

The table lists this clonotype with a few counts. The genes are TRBV30 and TRBJ2-1; D gene ambiguous. Deletions cut 1 base from V and 2 bases from J, with 9 bases between. Germline V CDR1 and CDR2: GTSNPN, SVGIG (reference sequence). This CDR3 is 14 amino acids long. The CDR3 region has the DNA TGTGCCTGGAGTGCGCTCAATACCTACAATGAGCAGTTCTTC. This encodes CAWSALNTYNEQFF.

Remarks on this clonotype: Possible read error: a much larger clone is one base away. The chain uses TRBV20-1 and TRBJ2-3; the D gene is possibly TRBD2 (6 bases). Between the trimmed V and J ends, which lost 0 bases and 6 bases, there was a span of 19 bases. Germline V gene data show CDR1 as DFQATT and CDR2 as SNEGSKA (reference sequence). The CDR3 length is 16 residues. CDR3 DNA: TGCAGTGCTAGAGATGAGGTACCTGCGGGAACTGATACGCAGTATTTT. Amino acid sequence: CSARDEVPAGTDTQYF.

On this clonotype: This may come from a read error, since a much larger clone is one base off. This rearrangement joins TRBV6-4 to TRBJ2-1; D call uncertain. The CDR3 loop spans 15 amino acids. CDR1 is MRHNA and CDR2 is SNTAGT in the germline V gene. V lost 2 bases, J lost 2 bases, and 10 bases lay in between. The CDR3 sequence: CASSDEANPYNEQFF. As DNA, the CDR3 is TGTGCCAGCAGTGACGAGGCTAACCCCTACAATGAGCAGTTCTTC.

This clonotype was seen just once. The genes are TRBV7-9 and TRBJ2-1; the D gene is possibly TRBD1 (5 bases). CDR3 length: 16 amino acids. V dropped 3 bases and J dropped 8 bases, with 20 bases sitting between them. Germline assignment: CDR1 SEHNR and CDR2 FQNEAQ (reference sequence). The CDR3 DNA follows: TGTGCCAGCAGCTTGGTAGGGCAGGGTGTTCAGGATGAGCAGTTCTTC. Its protein product is CASSLVGQGVQDEQFF.

The rearrangement joins TRBV29-1 to TRBJ2-1, with D possibly matching TRBD2 (5 bases). The CDR3 has 10 residues. Trimming took 6 bases from V and 10 from J, leaving 10 bases between them. The germline V gene has CDR1 SQVTM and CDR2 ANQGSEA. The CDR3 spells CSVKRIEQFF. The CDR3 coding sequence is TGCAGCGTGAAGCGGATCGAGCAGTTCTTC.

The table lists this clonotype with many counts. This rearrangement joins TRBV27 to TRBJ2-1; D gene uncertain. CDR1 is MNHEY and CDR2 is SMNVEV in the germline V gene (reference sequence). The CDR3 extends over 12 amino acids. Trimming removed 6 bases at V and 3 bases at J, with 6 bases between. CDR3 sequence (DNA): TGTGCCAGCAGGACCAACTACAATGAGCAGTTCTTC. Translating it yields CASRTNYNEQFF.

This clonotype was seen many times. The CDR3 coding sequence is TGTGCCAGCAGTTTTACTGCAGGTCCTAACTATGGCTACACCTTC. Amino acid sequence: CASSFTAGPNYGYTF. This chain connects TRBV12-3 or TRBV12-4 to TRBJ1-2; D is ambiguous. V lost 3 bases and J lost 0, with 11 bases in between. CDR3 size: 15 residues.

Points on this clonotype: At one end, the junction sequence differs from germline, possibly due to a read error. This chain uses TRBV12-3 or TRBV12-4 with TRBJ1-5; no clear D. The CDR3 is 15 amino acids. The CDR3 region is CVSSLRRYSNQPQHF. CDR3 bases: TGTGTCAGCAGTCTCCGACGGTATAGCAATCAGCCCCAGCATTTT.

The V gene is TRBV3-1, the J gene TRBJ2-5; D gene uncertain. Trimming cost V 5 bases and J 13 bases, with 14 bases left between them. This CDR3 region has 11 residues. Per germline, CDR1 LGHDT and CDR2 YNNKEL (reference sequence). CDR3 protein: CASSKSFYPYF. The CDR3 DNA follows: TGTGCCAGCAGCAAAAGTTTTTATCCGTACTTC.

Details on this clonotype: This could be a read error, since a much larger clone is one nucleotide away. V and J are TRBV5-4 and TRBJ2-1; perhaps TRBD2 as D (6 bases). Germline lookup yields CDR1 SGHNT and CDR2 YYREEE (reference sequence). The CDR3 has 15 amino acids. V was clipped by 4 bases and J by 6 bases, with 17 bases between them. CDR3 nucleotides: TGTGCCAGCAGCGCGGTGGGAGGAAACATCAATGAGCAGTTCTTC. Amino acid sequence: CASSAVGGNINEQFF.

In this sample, this clonotype turned up many times. This chain links TRBV30 with TRBJ1-2, with 9 bases fitting TRBD1. The V and J ends lost 5 bases and 0 bases, in that order; junction bases with no gene match: 13. The CDR3 length is 17 residues. Germline CDR1 reads GTSNPN; CDR2 reads SVGIG (reference sequence). CDR3 nucleotides: TGTGCCTGGCGCCCCGGGACAGGGACAGTAGCTAACTATGGCTACACCTTC. This gives the protein CAWRPGTGTVANYGYTF.

This clonotype was counted many times. V usage is TRBV12-3 or TRBV12-4 and J usage is TRBJ2-1; the match to TRBD2 covers 11 bases. This CDR3 region has 14 residues. V lost 9 bases and J lost 2; bases outside the gene matches: 3. The CDR3 bases are TGTGCCAGTAAGACTAGCGGGACCTACAATGAGCAGTTCTTC. Protein: CASKTSGTYNEQFF.

This chain connects TRBV18 to TRBJ2-7; D tentatively reads TRBD1 or TRBD2 (6 bases each). Germline loops: CDR1 KGHSH, CDR2 LQKENI. The CDR3 length is 16 residues. Trimming left V 3 bases short and J 3 bases short, with 18 bases between. CDR3 nucleotides: TGTGCCAGCTCACCCGAAGGGGGGAGTATCAGCTACGAGCAGTACTTC. It is translated as CASSPEGGSISYEQYF.

As concerns this clonotype: A much larger clone is a single base away; this may be a read error. V gene TRBV29-1 combines with J gene TRBJ2-1; D is perhaps TRBD2 (5 bases). Germline-derived CDR1 and CDR2 are SQVTM and ANQGSEA. With 6 bases removed from V and 5 bases from J, the gap between germline ends came to 11 bases. The CDR3 totals 12 residues. CDR3 residues: CSVAIGNNEQFF. The CDR3 region has the DNA TGCAGCGTCGCCATCGGGAACAATGAGCAGTTCTTC.

The chain uses TRBV19 and TRBJ2-5, with TRBD2 matching 12 bases. Germline loops: CDR1 LNHDA, CDR2 SQIVND (reference sequence). Trimming at V came to 6 bases and at J to 11 bases, leaving 16 bases not matched to a gene. The CDR3 runs 16 residues. CDR3 amino acids: CASSPRTSGKTYSQYF. DNA of the CDR3: TGTGCCAGTAGCCCTCGGACTAGCGGGAAGACCTACTCGCAGTACTTC.

Here the CDR3 reads CASSSSVHITGTQYF. CDR3 in DNA: TGTGCCAGCAGTTCCAGTGTACACATTACGGGTACGCAGTATTTT. This chain joins TRBV28 and TRBJ2-3, with no clear D. Trimming left V 4 bases short and J 8 bases short, with 19 bases between. CDR3 length: 15 residues. Germline CDR1 reads MDHEN; CDR2 reads SYDVKM.

The rearrangement links TRBV6-6 to TRBJ2-7, with D perhaps TRBD1 or TRBD2 (5 bases each). From germline, CDR1 is MNHNY and CDR2 SVGAGI (reference sequence). This CDR3 comprises 16 residues. V was clipped by 0 bases and J by 6 bases, with 18 bases between them. In DNA, the CDR3 is TGTGCCAGCAGTTACTCCGCCGGGACGGGGTTCGTCGAGCAGTACTTC. It specifies CASSYSAGTGFVEQYF.

This clonotype was counted only a few times. This rearrangement joins TRBV24-1 to TRBJ2-5; D is uncertain. Deletions cut 3 bases from V and 5 bases from J, with 9 bases between. Per the germline V gene, CDR1 is KGHDR and CDR2 is SFDVKD. The CDR3 is made up of 13 amino acids. Here the CDR3 reads CATSDPDRETQYF. DNA for the CDR3: TGTGCCACCAGTGATCCGGATAGGGAGACCCAGTACTTC.

This clonotype was recorded at least ten times. The V call is TRBV5-1, the J call TRBJ2-7; 12 positions agree with TRBD2. With V trimmed by 4 bases and J by 5 bases, 4 bases remained unmatched. This CDR3 has 14 residues. CDR1 and CDR2 (germline): SGHRS, YFSETQ. The CDR3 DNA follows: TGCGCCAGCAGCAAGACTAGCGGGAGTAACGAGCAGTACTTC. As protein: CASSKTSGSNEQYF.